This T cell receptor (beta chain) appears in the sequencing data of a study of glioma-infiltrating T cells after dendritic cell vaccination. Study-wide findings and caveats: TCR clonality showed no direct relationship with survival.

The CDR3 length is 13 residues. Germline values: CDR1 WSHSY, CDR2 SAAADI. The V end was cut by 3 bases, the J end by 6 bases, with 10 bases between. In regard to this clone: Its antigen is undetermined.

Only in-frame clones appear in the TCRdb table, and some are missing; sequencing was by immunoSEQ multiplex PCR. Of more than 55,000 clones listed, more than 75% are singletons. Time point indicated: after dendritic cell vaccination, including at tumor progression/relapse. Isocitrate dehydrogenase mutation was absent in all glioblastoma patients. This chain joins TRBV10-2 and TRBJ2-3; no clear D gene. The clonotype originates from a human donor with glioblastoma. This specimen was blood, taken after dendritic cell vaccination. The DNA of the CDR3 is TGCGCCAGCAGTGACCCAAGTGCGGATACGCAGTATTTT. Protein sequence: CASSDPSADTQYF.